This T cell receptor (beta chain) was sequenced for a study of identifying expanded T cells in peripheral blood. Collection occurred without any documented infections or immune events in donors. The assay was immunoSEQ multiplex PCR, and TCRdb's table has in-frame clones only and misses some. The table has over 90,000 clones, nearly 90% seen once. The CDR3 loop spans 17 amino acids. Germline V gene lookup returns CDR1 SGHRS and CDR2 YFSETQ. With V trimmed by 3 bases and J by 0 bases, 8 bases remained unmatched. The chain uses TRBV5-1 and TRBJ2-7, with 11 bases matching TRBD2. The sample comprised blood. This receptor was obtained from a person aged 18 to 70 in good health. In nucleotides, the CDR3 is TGCGCCAGCAGCTCCAGACTAGCGGGGCCCACCTCCTACGAGCAGTACTTC. It yields the protein CASSSRLAGPTSYEQYF.